This T cell receptor beta chain was sequenced for a study of multiple sclerosis patients with progressive multifocal leukoencephalopathy. Sequencing was performed with immunoSEQ multiplex PCR; in TCRdb, only in-frame clones are kept and a portion is missing. The data show 20,000 to 25,000 clones, with less than 95% seen just once and about 2% held by the top ten. Documented time point: roughly 13 months of natalizumab therapy. The input for sequencing was PBMCs, taken from a patient treated with natalizumab. The sequence derives from a man in his thirties or forties with multiple sclerosis.

CDR3 loop: CASSQVITRDHEQFF. In DNA, the CDR3 is TGCGCCAGCAGCCAAGTTATCACCAGGGATCATGAGCAGTTCTTC. V gene TRBV4-1 combines with J gene TRBJ2-1, with a weak D call TRBD1 (5 bases). V gave up 1 base and J gave up 8 bases, with 15 bases separating them. The germline V gene encodes CDR1 MGHRA and CDR2 YSYEKL. This CDR3 spans 15 amino acids.